What follows is one T cell receptor beta chain and its context. This clone is a singleton in its sample. The antigen it recognizes is unknown. The gene names and germline sequences given are murine. With the read ending 1 residue before the CDR3 end, the germline J gene is used to fill in that end. Other DNA sequences in the same sample also yield this CDR3. Libraries were built with the immunoSEQ multiplex PCR assay. Adaptive Biotechnologies performed TCRbeta CDR3 sequencing at survey depth and reported CDR3 sequences, V/J genes, productive frequency, and template counts. TCR beta CDR3 regions were amplified from genomic DNA rather than RNA. The published analysis was carried out like this. Jensen-Shannon divergence served to quantify pairwise repertoire overlap between tissues, with 0 meaning identical and 1 meaning complete divergence. Tissues were clustered by single-linkage agglomerative hierarchical clustering of pairwise JSD values and displayed as dendrograms. GLIPH2 was applied to all patient samples using simulation_depth 1000, kmer_min_depth 3, and cdr3_length_cutoff 8, and only groups with more than two unique CDR3s were retained. A standardized tissue-overlap score was generated by extrapolating Jaccard GLIPH-group overlap across patients to a standard repertoire size of 1000 clones. Linear mixed-effect models, with tissue as a fixed effect and individual as a random effect, were used to test how diversity related to clinical or experimental variables. This immuneACCESS table, as held by TCRdb, lists in-frame sequences with V and J called but not all clones. Of the missing ones, under half trace to an unresolved V gene in checked studies; the others have no known cause. V, J and clone size derive from that table, while D and trimming were established from the DNA sequence. The sample has roughly 50,000 clones on record, about three quarters of them singletons. The ten top clones hold around 0.5% of the sample.

The data belong to a study of tissue T cells after allogeneic stem cell transplantation (dated by TCRdb to between 2020 and 2023). Regarding the complete study: The study profiled TCR beta repertoires in many tissues obtained from research autopsies of patients with and without GVHD, and also in mouse models of GVHD. The human arm was a prospective observational study without blinding or randomization.

Paper-wide results and their limitations: In both patients and mice, T cells from blood and spleen picked up only a limited part of the TCR repertoire that was detected in tissues. The patient cohort was small and clinically heterogeneous, and sampling depth was acknowledged as a limitation. Within patients, how anatomically similar tissues were was a major factor shaping TCR repertoire composition, regardless of disease or transplant status. The study did not establish which tissue TCRs were alloreactive or antigen-specific, and some clones may have been host cells that persisted. Not many T cell clones showed up in more than one patient, yet clustering based on motifs uncovered repertoire signatures that were shared across patients in a tissue-specific way.

The V and J ends are trimmed by 1 base and 4 bases, leaving 8 bases between them. The germline V gene sets CDR1 to GKSSPN and CDR2 to SITVG. The CDR3 measures 13 amino acids from cysteine to phenylalanine. The DNA has 36 bases, all within the CDR3, and is read from base 1. Sequencing was done on a sample of sorted cells pooled from one or two spleens. This clonotype was obtained from a pool of C57BL/6 mice in good health. This chain joins TRBV31 to TRBJ1-3, with the D gene too uncertain to name. For the CDR3, the sequence is CAWSRNSGNTLYF. CDR3 DNA (partial): TGTGCCTGGAGTCGAAATTCCGGAAATACGCTCTAT.